A selection of T cell receptor beta chains follows, all from one sample in a study of blood T cell repertoires in COVID-19. The table came from immunoSEQ multiplex PCR; TCRdb's copy has only in-frame clones and leaves some out. The table lists roughly 500,000 clones, approximately 90% of them singletons. The material sequenced was PBMCs or T cells enriched from blood (not recorded which). Every receptor here comes from a woman between 40 and 50 years old who had recovered from COVID-19. CDR3s include the opening cysteine and the closing phenylalanine or tryptophan. The order of the fields is V gene, D gene, J gene, clone size, CDR3 DNA, CDR3 protein. D genes are given only for firm matches. Clone size is stated in some rows and not others, as once, few, many or a class when expanded.

TRBV30	NA	TRBJ1-1	NA	TGTGCCTGGAGGCCTCTAGGTTGGGGGGGTGGCACTGAAGCTTTCTTT	CAWRPLGWGGGTEAFF
TRBV5-1	TRBD2	TRBJ2-5	NA	TGCGCCAGCAGCCCCGGACTAGCGGGAGGGGTTCCCCAAGAGACCCAGTACTTC	CASSPGLAGGVPQETQYF
TRBV27	TRBD1	TRBJ1-1	NA	TGTGCCAGCAGTTTATCGCTGGCGGGACAGATGAACACTGAAGCTTTCTTT	CASSLSLAGQMNTEAFF
TRBV7-7	NA	TRBJ2-2	NA	TGTGCTAGCAGTCCAGGGATCAATACCGGGGAGCTGTTTTTT	CASSPGINTGELFF
TRBV12-3/TRBV12-4	TRBD1	TRBJ2-5	NA	TGTGCCAGCAGCCGTGGGACAGGGCCCAACTTC	CASSRGTGPNF
TRBV7-2	NA	TRBJ1-1	NA	TGTGCCAGCAGCTTAGCGCGGGGTTTTAACACTGAAGCTTTCTTT	CASSLARGFNTEAFF
TRBV19	TRBD1	TRBJ2-5	once	TGTGCCAGTAGTATGGGACAGATAGAGACCCAGTACTTC	CASSMGQIETQYF
TRBV5-1	TRBD2	TRBJ2-1	once	TGCGCCAGCAGCATTTCTATAGCGGGAGTGAATGAGCAGTTCTTC	CASSISIAGVNEQFF
TRBV10-2	TRBD2	TRBJ2-7	once	TGCGCCAGCCTCGACAGAACCGGGACTAGCGCACCGCTTTACGAGCAGTACTTC	CASLDRTGTSAPLYEQYF
TRBV5-1	TRBD2	TRBJ2-3	NA	TGCGCCAGCAGAACCCTAGCGGGACCCACAGATACGCAGTATTTT	CASRTLAGPTDTQYF